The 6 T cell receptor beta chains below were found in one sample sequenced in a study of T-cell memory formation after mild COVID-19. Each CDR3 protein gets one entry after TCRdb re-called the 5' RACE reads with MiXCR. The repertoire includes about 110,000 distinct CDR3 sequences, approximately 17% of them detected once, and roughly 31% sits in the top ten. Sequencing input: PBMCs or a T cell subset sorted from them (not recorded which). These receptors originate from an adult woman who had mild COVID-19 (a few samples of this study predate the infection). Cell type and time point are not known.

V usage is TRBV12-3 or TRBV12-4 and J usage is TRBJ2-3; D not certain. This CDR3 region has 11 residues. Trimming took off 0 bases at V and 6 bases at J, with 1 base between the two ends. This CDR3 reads CASSLADTQYF. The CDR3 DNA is TGTGCCAGCAGTTTAGCGGATACGCAGTATTTT.

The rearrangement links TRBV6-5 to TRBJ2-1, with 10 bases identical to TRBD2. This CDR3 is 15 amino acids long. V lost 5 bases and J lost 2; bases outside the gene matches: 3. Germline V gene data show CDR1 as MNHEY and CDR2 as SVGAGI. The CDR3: CASSRAGGAYNEQFF. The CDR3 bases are TGTGCCAGCAGTCGAGCGGGAGGGGCCTACAATGAGCAGTTCTTC.

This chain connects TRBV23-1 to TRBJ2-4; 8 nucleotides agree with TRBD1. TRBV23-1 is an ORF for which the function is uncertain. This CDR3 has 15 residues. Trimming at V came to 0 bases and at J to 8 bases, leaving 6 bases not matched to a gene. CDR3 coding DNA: TGCGCCAGCAGTCAATCGAGCAGGGGGCAAGACATTCAGTACTTC. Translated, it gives CASSQSSRGQDIQYF.

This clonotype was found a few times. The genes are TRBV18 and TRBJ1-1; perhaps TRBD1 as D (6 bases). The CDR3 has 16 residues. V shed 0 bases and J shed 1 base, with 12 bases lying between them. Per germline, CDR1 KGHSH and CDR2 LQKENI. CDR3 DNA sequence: TGTGCCAGCTCACCACCGGAAGGGGGGCAGAACACTGAAGCTTTCTTT. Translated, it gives CASSPPEGGQNTEAFF.

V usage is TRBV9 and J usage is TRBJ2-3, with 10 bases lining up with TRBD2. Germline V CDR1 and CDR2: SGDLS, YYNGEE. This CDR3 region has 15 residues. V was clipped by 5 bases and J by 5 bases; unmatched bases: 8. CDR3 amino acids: CASRASGGAIDTQYF. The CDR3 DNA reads TGTGCCAGCAGAGCAAGCGGGGGGGCCATAGATACGCAGTATTTT.

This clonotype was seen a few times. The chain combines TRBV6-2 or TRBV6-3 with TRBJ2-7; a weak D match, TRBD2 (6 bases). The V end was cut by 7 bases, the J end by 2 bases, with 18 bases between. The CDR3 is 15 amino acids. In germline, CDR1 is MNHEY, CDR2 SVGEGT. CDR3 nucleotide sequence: TGTGCCAGCACTCATCCGGGACTGGCGGCCTACGAGCAGTACTTC. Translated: CASTHPGLAAYEQYF.